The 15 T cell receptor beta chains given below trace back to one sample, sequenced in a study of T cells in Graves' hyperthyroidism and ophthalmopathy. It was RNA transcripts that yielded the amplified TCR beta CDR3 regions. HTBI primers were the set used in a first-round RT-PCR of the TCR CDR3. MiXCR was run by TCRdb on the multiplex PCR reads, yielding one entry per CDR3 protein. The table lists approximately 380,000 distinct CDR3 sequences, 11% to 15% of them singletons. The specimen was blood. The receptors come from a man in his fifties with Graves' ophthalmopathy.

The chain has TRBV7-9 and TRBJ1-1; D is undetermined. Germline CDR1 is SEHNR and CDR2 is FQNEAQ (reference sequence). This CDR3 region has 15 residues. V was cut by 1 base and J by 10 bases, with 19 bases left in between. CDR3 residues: CASSLGPRRPTRAFF. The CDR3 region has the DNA TGTGCCAGCAGCTTAGGACCGAGACGCCCTACTAGAGCTTTCTTT.

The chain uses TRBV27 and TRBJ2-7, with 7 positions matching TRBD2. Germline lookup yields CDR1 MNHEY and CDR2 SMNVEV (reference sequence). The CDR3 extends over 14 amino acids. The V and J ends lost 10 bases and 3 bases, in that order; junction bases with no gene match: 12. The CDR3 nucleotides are TGTGCCACCCGGCCGGCTAGCGGTATCTACGAGCAGTACTTC. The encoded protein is CATRPASGIYEQYF.

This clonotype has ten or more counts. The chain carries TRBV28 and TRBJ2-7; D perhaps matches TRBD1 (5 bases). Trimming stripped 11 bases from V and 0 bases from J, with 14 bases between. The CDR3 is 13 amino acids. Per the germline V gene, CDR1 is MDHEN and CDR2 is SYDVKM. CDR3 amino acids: CASLPGISYEQYF. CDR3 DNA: TGTGCCTCTCTCCCAGGGATCTCCTACGAGCAGTACTTC.

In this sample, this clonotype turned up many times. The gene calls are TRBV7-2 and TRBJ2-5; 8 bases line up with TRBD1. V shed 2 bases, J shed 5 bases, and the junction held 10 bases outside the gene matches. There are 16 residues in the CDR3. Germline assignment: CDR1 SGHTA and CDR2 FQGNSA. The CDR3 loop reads CASSLLASGGDETQYF. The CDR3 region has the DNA TGTGCCAGCAGCTTATTAGCCTCAGGGGGCGACGAGACCCAGTACTTC. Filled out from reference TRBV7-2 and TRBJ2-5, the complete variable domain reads GAGVSQSPSNKVTEKGKDVELRCDPISGHTALYWYRQSLGQGLEFLIYFQGNSAPDKSGLPSDRFSAERTGGSVSTLTIQRTQQEDSAVYLCASSLLASGGDETQYFGPGTRLLVL.

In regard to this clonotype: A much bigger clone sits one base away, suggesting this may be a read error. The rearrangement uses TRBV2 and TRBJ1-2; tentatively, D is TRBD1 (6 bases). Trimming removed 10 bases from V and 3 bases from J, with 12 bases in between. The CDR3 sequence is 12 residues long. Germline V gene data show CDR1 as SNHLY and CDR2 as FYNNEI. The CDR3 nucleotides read TGTGCCAAGAAGACAGGCGACTATGGCTACACCTTC. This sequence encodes CAKKTGDYGYTF.

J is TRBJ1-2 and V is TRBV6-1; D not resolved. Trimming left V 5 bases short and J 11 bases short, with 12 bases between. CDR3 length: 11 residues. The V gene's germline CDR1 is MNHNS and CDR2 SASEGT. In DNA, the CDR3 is TGTGCCAGCAGTATTACTGGGCGGTACACCTTC. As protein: CASSITGRYTF.

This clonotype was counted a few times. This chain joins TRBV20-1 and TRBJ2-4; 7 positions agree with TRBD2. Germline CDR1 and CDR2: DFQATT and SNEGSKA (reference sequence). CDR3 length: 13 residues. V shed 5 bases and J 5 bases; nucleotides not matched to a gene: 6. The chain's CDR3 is CSAPASGENIQYF. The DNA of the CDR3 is TGCAGTGCTCCTGCTAGCGGAGAAAACATTCAGTACTTC.

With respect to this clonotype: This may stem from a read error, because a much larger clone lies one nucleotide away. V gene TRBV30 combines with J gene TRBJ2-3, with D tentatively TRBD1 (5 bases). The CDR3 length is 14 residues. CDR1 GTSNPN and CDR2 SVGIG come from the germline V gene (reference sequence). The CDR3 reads CAWRWVGLTGTQYF. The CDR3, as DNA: TGTGCCTGGAGGTGGGTGGGCCTAACAGGTACGCAGTATTTT. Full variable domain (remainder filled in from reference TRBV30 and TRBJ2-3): SQTIHQWPATLVQPVGSPLSLECTVEGTSNPNLYWYRQAAGRGLQLLFYSVGIGQISSEVPQNLSASRPQDRQFILSSKKLLLSDSGFYLCAWRWVGLTGTQYFGPGTRLTVL.

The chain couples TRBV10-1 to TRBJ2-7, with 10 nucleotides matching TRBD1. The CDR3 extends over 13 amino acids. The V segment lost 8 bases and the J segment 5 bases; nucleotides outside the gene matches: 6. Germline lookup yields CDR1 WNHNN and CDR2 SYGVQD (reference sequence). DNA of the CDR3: TGCGCCAGCGGAGGGACAGGGGTCCACGAGCAGTACTTC. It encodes CASGGTGVHEQYF.

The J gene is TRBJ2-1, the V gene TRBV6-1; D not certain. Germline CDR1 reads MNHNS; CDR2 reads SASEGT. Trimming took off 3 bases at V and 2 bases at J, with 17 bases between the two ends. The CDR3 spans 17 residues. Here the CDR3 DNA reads TGTGCCAGCAGTGATAACCCTCACACGGCAACCTACAATGAGCAGTTCTTC. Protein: CASSDNPHTATYNEQFF.

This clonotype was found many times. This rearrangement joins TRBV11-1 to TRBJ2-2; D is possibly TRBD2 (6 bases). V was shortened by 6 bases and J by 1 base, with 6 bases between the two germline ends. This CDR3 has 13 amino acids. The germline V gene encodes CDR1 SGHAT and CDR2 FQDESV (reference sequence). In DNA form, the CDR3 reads TGTGCCAGCAGGCGGGAGAACACCGGGGAGCTGTTTTTT. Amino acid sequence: CASRRENTGELFF.

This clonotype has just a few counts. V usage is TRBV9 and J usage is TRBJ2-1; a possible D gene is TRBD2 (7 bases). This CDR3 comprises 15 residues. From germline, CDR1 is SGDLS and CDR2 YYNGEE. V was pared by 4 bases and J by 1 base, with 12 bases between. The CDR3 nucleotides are TGTGCCAGCAGCATGGAGGGGGGGTCCTACAATGAGCAGTTCTTC. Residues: CASSMEGGSYNEQFF.

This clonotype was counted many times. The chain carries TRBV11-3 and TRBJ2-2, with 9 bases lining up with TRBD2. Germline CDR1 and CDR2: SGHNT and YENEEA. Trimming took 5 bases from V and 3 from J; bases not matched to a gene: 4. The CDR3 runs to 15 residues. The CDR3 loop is CASSLVAGDTGELFF. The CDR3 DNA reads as TGTGCCAGCAGCCTCGTAGCGGGAGACACCGGGGAGCTGTTTTTT.

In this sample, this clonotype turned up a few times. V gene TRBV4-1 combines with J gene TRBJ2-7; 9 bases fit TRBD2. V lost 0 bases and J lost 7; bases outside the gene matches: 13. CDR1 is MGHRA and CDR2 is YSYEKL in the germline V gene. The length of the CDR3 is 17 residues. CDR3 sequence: CASSQDWEGSGSGEQYF. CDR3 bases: TGCGCCAGCAGCCAAGATTGGGAGGGTAGCGGGAGTGGTGAGCAGTACTTC.

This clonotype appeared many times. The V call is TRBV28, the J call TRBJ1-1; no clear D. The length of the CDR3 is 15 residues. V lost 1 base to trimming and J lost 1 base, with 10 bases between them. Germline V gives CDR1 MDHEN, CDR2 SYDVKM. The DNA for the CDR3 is TGTGCCAGCAGTTTATACGGACGGAGGAACACTGAAGCTTTCTTT. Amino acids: CASSLYGRRNTEAFF. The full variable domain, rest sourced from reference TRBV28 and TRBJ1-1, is DVKVTQSSRYLVKRTGEKVFLECVQDMDHENMFWYRQDPGLGLRLIYFSYDVKMKEKGDIPEGYSVSREKKERFSLILESASTNQTSMYLCASSLYGRRNTEAFFGQGTRLTVV.